These 18 T cell receptor beta chains share one sample of origin, sequenced in a study of blood T cell repertoires in COVID-19. Sequencing used immunoSEQ multiplex PCR; TCRdb keeps in-frame clones, though not all of them. In the table there are about 160,000 clones, roughly 88% of which are singletons. Sequenced: PBMCs or T cells enriched from blood (not recorded which). The receptor source for this set is a woman aged 50 to 60 who had recovered from COVID-19.

The V gene is TRBV7-3, the J gene TRBJ1-6; D is ambiguous. The length of the CDR3 is 14 residues. CDR1 is SGHTA and CDR2 is FQGTGA in the germline V gene. V shed 5 bases and J shed 7 bases, with 12 bases lying between them. The CDR3 DNA reads TGTGCCAGCAGCCAGAATGCGGGGAATTCACCCCTCCACTTT. It translates to CASSQNAGNSPLHF.

The rearrangement joins TRBV19 to TRBJ2-3, with TRBD1 as a possible D gene (6 bases). This CDR3 comprises 15 residues. CDR1 is LNHDA and CDR2 is SQIVND in the germline V gene (reference sequence). V lost 4 bases and J lost 5, with 16 bases in between. CDR3 residues: CASSTPRDTLDTQYF. DNA for the CDR3: TGTGCCAGTAGTACCCCCCGGGACACTTTAGATACGCAGTATTTT.

The V call is TRBV7-3, the J call TRBJ2-3; D is uncertain. The germline V gene has CDR1 SGHTA and CDR2 FQGTGA. CDR3 length: 13 amino acids. V lost 1 base and J lost 6, with 8 bases in between. This chain's CDR3 is CASSLRVADTQYF. The CDR3 DNA reads as TGTGCCAGCAGCTTAAGGGTAGCCGATACGCAGTATTTT.

The chain is built from TRBV6-2 or TRBV6-3 and TRBJ1-5; 7 nucleotides agree with TRBD1. The V and J ends lost 6 bases and 1 base, in that order; junction bases with no gene match: 3. This CDR3 contains 14 residues. CDR1 and CDR2 (germline): MNHEY, SVGEGT. CDR3 region: CASSPGGSNQPQHF. Here the CDR3 DNA reads TGTGCCAGCAGCCCAGGGGGAAGCAATCAGCCCCAGCATTTT.

This chain joins TRBV11-3 and TRBJ1-3; D is uncertain. The V end lost 1 base, the J end lost 0 bases, and 10 bases lay between the germline ends. Germline V gene data show CDR1 as SGHNT and CDR2 as YENEEA. The CDR3 totals 16 residues. The CDR3 DNA follows: TGTGCCAGCAGCTTAGCTTTTGGGCTCTCTGGAAACACCATATATTTT. Protein sequence: CASSLAFGLSGNTIYF.

The chain combines TRBV12-3 or TRBV12-4 with TRBJ2-5, with D possibly matching TRBD2 (5 bases). This CDR3 is 13 amino acids long. Trimming pared 3 bases from V and 4 bases from J, leaving 9 bases between. The CDR3 region has the DNA TGTGCCAGCAGTTTCCTGCGGGCAGAGACCCAGTACTTC. Translation gives CASSFLRAETQYF.

This chain uses TRBV4-1 with TRBJ2-7; 9 bases fit TRBD1. The CDR3 runs to 15 residues. Trimming took 0 bases from V and 4 from J; bases not matched to a gene: 4. Germline loops: CDR1 MGHRA, CDR2 YSYEKL. CDR3 in amino acids: CASSQDPGQGYEQYF. The CDR3 region has the DNA TGCGCCAGCAGCCAAGATCCGGGACAGGGATACGAGCAGTACTTC.

The rearrangement joins TRBV7-2 to TRBJ2-7; D unclear. This CDR3 is 14 amino acids long. Per germline, CDR1 SGHTA and CDR2 FQGNSA. V lost 2 bases to trimming and J lost 10 bases, with 18 bases between them. The CDR3 loop reads CASSLRSVQHRQYF. The CDR3 region has the DNA TGTGCCAGCAGCTTAAGAAGCGTTCAACACCGACAGTACTTC.

This clone was found once. The chain uses TRBV18 and TRBJ2-1, with D tentatively TRBD2 (6 bases). Germline loops: CDR1 KGHSH, CDR2 LQKENI. The CDR3 runs to 12 residues. Trimming removed 2 bases from V and 8 bases from J, with 7 bases in between. This chain's CDR3 is CASSPWGDEQFF. The DNA for the CDR3 is TGTGCCAGCTCACCATGGGGGGATGAGCAGTTCTTC.

The CDR3 reads CASGQNRGTDTQYF. The CDR3, as DNA: TGTGCTAGTGGACAAAACAGGGGCACAGATACGCAGTATTTT. The chain couples TRBV12-5 to TRBJ2-3, with a possible D match to TRBD1 (6 bases). Germline loops: CDR1 LGHNT, CDR2 FRNRAP. V was pared by 6 bases and J by 1 base, with 11 bases between. The CDR3 runs to 14 residues.

This clone was observed a few times. This chain connects TRBV7-9 to TRBJ2-7; D gene uncertain. The CDR3 totals 11 residues. Germline V gene lookup returns CDR1 SEHNR and CDR2 FQNEAQ (reference sequence). Deletions cut 5 bases from V and 6 bases from J, with 8 bases between. CDR3 in DNA: TGTGCCAGCAGCCGCCTAGTCGAGCAGTACTTC. This gives the protein CASSRLVEQYF.

The CDR3 coding sequence is TGTGCCAGCAGTGAATTTCCAGGGGGCCTTAACTATGGCTACACCTTC. This gives the protein CASSEFPGGLNYGYTF. The chain links TRBV2 to TRBJ1-2, with 8 bases identical to TRBD1. The CDR3 length is 16 residues. Per germline, CDR1 SNHLY and CDR2 FYNNEI. V shed 2 bases and J 1 base; nucleotides not matched to a gene: 6.

J is TRBJ2-7 and V is TRBV5-1; TRBD2 matches at 8 bases. This CDR3 is 16 amino acids long. Germline CDR1 SGHRS, CDR2 YFSETQ. V gave up 3 bases and J gave up 0 bases; unmatched junction bases: 8. This CDR3 reads CASSSHPRGASYEQYF. The CDR3 DNA sequence: TGCGCCAGCAGCTCTCACCCGCGGGGGGCCTCCTACGAGCAGTACTTC.

The sample holds one count of this clone. V is TRBV7-2 and J is TRBJ1-3; no definite D call. CDR3 length: 16 amino acids. V gave up 1 base and J gave up 1 base, with 11 bases separating them. Per germline, CDR1 SGHTA and CDR2 FQGNSA. The CDR3, as DNA: TGTGCCAGCAGCTTAGGGAGCAACCCTTCTGGAAACACCATATATTTT. Amino acids: CASSLGSNPSGNTIYF.

The chain joins TRBV5-6 to TRBJ1-1; 8 bases agree with TRBD1. The CDR3 is made up of 14 amino acids. Per germline, CDR1 SGHDT and CDR2 YYEEEE. The J segment lost 7 bases and the V segment lost 0 bases, leaving 5 bases of the junction unmatched. This chain's CDR3 is CASSLVDRGSEAFF. In nucleotides, the CDR3 is TGTGCCAGCAGCTTGGTCGACAGGGGAAGTGAAGCTTTCTTT.

The V gene is TRBV5-1, the J gene TRBJ2-7; 8 nucleotides line up with TRBD1. This CDR3 has 14 amino acids. The V gene's germline CDR1 is SGHRS and CDR2 YFSETQ. J gave up 1 base and V 4 bases, and 4 bases lay outside the gene matches. Written as DNA, the CDR3 is TGCGCCAGCAGCCCCCGGACAGGGTCCTACGAGCAGTACTTC. This sequence encodes CASSPRTGSYEQYF. Filled out from reference TRBV5-1 and TRBJ2-7, the complete variable domain reads KAGVTQTPRYLIKTRGQQVTLSCSPISGHRSVSWYQQTPGQGLQFLFEYFSETQRNKGNFPGRFSGRQFSNSRSEMNVSTLELGDSALYLCASSPRTGSYEQYFGPGTRLTVT.

The CDR3 region has the DNA TGCAGCGTTGGATCGGGGAACACTGAAGCTTTCTTT. Amino acids: CSVGSGNTEAFF. V gene TRBV29-1 combines with J gene TRBJ1-1; no reliable D call. Germline lookup yields CDR1 SQVTM and CDR2 ANQGSEA. This CDR3 has 12 residues. Trimming pared 4 bases from V and 1 base from J, leaving 7 bases between.

This chain uses TRBV21-1 with TRBJ2-3; TRBD1, the table's D call, lacks a check against the DNA. TRBV21-1 constitutes a pseudogene. This CDR3 has 17 amino acids. CDR3 in DNA: TGTGCCAGCAGCAAACGGAGACAGGGGAGGGTCACAGATACGCAGTATTTT. Protein: CASSKRRQGRVTDTQYF.